This T cell receptor (beta chain) came from a study of memory CD4+ T cells and cytomegalovirus serostatus. Single viable CD3+CD4+CD8-CD45RO+ cells were sorted as the memory CD4+ T cells. Data came from immunoSEQ multiplex PCR; TCRdb stores just in-frame clones and leaves some out. Of 40,000 to 55,000 clones in the sample, roughly 74% were seen once. Germline CDR1 is MNHEY and CDR2 is SMNVEV (reference sequence). The J segment lost 6 bases and the V segment lost 8 bases, leaving 9 bases of the junction unmatched. CDR3 length equals 13 residues. The chain uses TRBV27 and TRBJ1-1; 7 nucleotides agree with TRBD1. This receptor was identified in an adult in good health and CMV-seropositive. The sample was memory CD4+ T cells from blood. Written as DNA, the CDR3 is TGTGCCAGCCGCAGGGGGTTTAGGTCTGAAGCTTTCTTT. Protein: CASRRGFRSEAFF.